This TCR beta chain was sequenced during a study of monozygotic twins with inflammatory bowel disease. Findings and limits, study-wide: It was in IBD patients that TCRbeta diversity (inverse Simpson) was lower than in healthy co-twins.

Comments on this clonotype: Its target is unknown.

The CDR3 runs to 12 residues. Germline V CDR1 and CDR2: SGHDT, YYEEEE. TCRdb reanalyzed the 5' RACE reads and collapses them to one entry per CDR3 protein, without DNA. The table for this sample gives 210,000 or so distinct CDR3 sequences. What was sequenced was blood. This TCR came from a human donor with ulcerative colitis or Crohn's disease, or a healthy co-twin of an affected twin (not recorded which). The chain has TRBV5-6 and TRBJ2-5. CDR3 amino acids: CASSLYEETQYF.